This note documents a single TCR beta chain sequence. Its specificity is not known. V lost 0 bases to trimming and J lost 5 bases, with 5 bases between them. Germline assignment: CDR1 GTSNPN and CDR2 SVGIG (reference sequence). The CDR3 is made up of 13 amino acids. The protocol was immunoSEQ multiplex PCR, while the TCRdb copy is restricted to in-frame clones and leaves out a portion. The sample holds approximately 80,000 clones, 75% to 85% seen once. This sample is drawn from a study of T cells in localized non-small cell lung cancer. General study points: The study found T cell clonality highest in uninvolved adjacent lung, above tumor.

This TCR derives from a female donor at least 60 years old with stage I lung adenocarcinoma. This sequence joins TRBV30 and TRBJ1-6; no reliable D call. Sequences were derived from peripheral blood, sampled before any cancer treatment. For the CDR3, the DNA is TGTGCCTGGAGTGTGGCAGATAATTCACCCCTCCACTTT. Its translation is CAWSVADNSPLHF.